Below, one TCR beta chain is given with its context. The RNA input was 0.5 to 1 ug, and it was reverse transcribed with random hexamers. The amplification used immunoSEQ multiplex PCR on TCR beta CDR3; it spanned 54 Vbeta and 13 Jbeta. A single record per CDR3 protein comes from TCRdb applying MiXCR to the immunoSEQ multiplex PCR reads. The sample has 150,000 to 200,000 distinct CDR3 sequences, roughly 96% seen once. This sample was included in a study of CD8 T cells in Susac syndrome. In blood CD8+ and CD4+ T cells, TCR beta underwent sequencing. Patients with stable or active relapsing-remitting disease, all of them treatment-naive, made up the multiple sclerosis controls. TEMRA cells were FACS-enriched, while CD8+ and CD4+ T cells were negatively isolated. V gave up 2 bases and J gave up 6 bases; unmatched junction bases: 14. CDR1 and CDR2 from the germline V gene are SGHVS and FQNEAQ. There are 19 residues in the CDR3.

This receptor was obtained from a human donor with multiple sclerosis. This sequence joins TRBV7-8 and TRBJ2-3; 13 nucleotides line up with TRBD2. The sequencing input was CD4+ T cells from PBMCs. The CDR3 nucleotides read TGTGCCAGCAGCTTACAGCCGGGACTAGCGGGGACTCCCCGGGATACGCAGTATTTT. It yields the protein CASSLQPGLAGTPRDTQYF.